The clone carrying this T cell receptor (beta chain) was counted only a few times. The sample belongs to a study of beta chain features in type 1 diabetes. Markers CD45RO/CCR7/CD25/CD127/CD95/CD27 served to sort CD4+ naive, central memory, regulatory and stem cell-like memory cells. V dropped 4 bases and J dropped 0; count of bases not matched to a gene: 9. Looked up from germline, CDR1 is SGHRS and CDR2 is YFSETQ. The length of the CDR3 is 17 residues. Sequenced material consisted of expressed TCRB transcripts (all of the isolated RNA was reverse transcribed). Sequencing was performed with immunoSEQ multiplex PCR; in TCRdb, only in-frame clones are kept and a portion is missing. The table includes under 350,000 clones, roughly 8% detected once.

The sample comprised central memory CD4+ T cells from blood. This receptor was identified in a woman between 18 and 30 years old in good health. This chain joins TRBV5-1 and TRBJ2-7; 11 nucleotides line up with TRBD2. CDR3 region: CASSPRTTSGVSYEQYF. CDR3 sequence (DNA): TGCGCCAGCAGCCCGAGGACGACTAGCGGGGTCTCCTACGAGCAGTACTTC.